A selection of T cell receptor beta chains follows, all from one sample in a study of early T cells in non-severe SARS-CoV-2 infection. MiXCR, run by TCRdb on the 5' RACE reads, gives a single entry per CDR3 protein. The repertoire holds tens of thousands of distinct CDR3 sequences, with 7% to 9.5% as singletons. The source material was whole blood, sampled at baseline. Every receptor here comes from an adult who was a healthcare worker with PCR-confirmed SARS-CoV-2 infection or an uninfected control (not recorded which). The CDR3 runs from the conserved cysteine through the conserved F or W. The D gene is left open where the match is weak. Expanded clones are given a class, and other clones once, few, many or no size at all.

CDR3 protein | CDR3 DNA | CDR3 length | J gene | V gene | clone size | D gene
CASSGSGNTGELFF | TGTGCCAGCAGTGGTAGCGGGAACACCGGGGAGCTGTTTTTT | 14 | TRBJ2-2 | TRBV27 | NA | NA
CASRGLAGIEQFF | TGTGCCAGTCGAGGACTAGCGGGGATTGAGCAGTTCTTC | 13 | TRBJ2-1 | TRBV19 | many | TRBD2
CASSLLVAGNTEAFF | TGCGCCAGCAGCTTGTTGGTCGCAGGGAACACTGAAGCTTTCTTT | 15 | TRBJ1-1 | TRBV5-1 | many | NA
CASSYWSGTGAYEQYF | TGTGCCAGCAGTTACTGGTCCGGGACAGGGGCCTACGAGCAGTACTTC | 16 | TRBJ2-7 | TRBV6-5 | many | TRBD1
CASSHPVGWEQYF | TGTGCCAGCAGCCATCCCGTTGGCTGGGAGCAGTACTTC | 13 | TRBJ2-7 | TRBV7-3 | NA | NA
CASSSVSTGSSTDTQYF | TGTGCCAGCAGTTCCGTTTCAACAGGATCTAGCACAGATACGCAGTATTTT | 17 | TRBJ2-3 | TRBV6-6 | NA | NA
CASSTGITYEQYF | TGTGCCAGCAGCACCGGGATTACCTACGAGCAGTACTTC | 13 | TRBJ2-7 | TRBV6-5 | many | NA
CASSSRLAVQFF | TGTGCCAGCAGCTCTCGACTAGCGGTTCAGTTCTTC | 12 | TRBJ2-1 | TRBV7-9 | many | TRBD2
CASSYSGGVRTF | TGTGCCAGCAGTTACTCTGGGGGCGTGCGCACCTTC | 12 | TRBJ1-2 | TRBV6-2/TRBV6-3 | many | NA
CASSQRDRTGELFF | TGTGCCAGCTCCCAACGGGACAGAACCGGGGAGCTGTTTTTT | 14 | TRBJ2-2 | TRBV18 | many | TRBD1
CAAAPGQGAADTQYF | TGTGCGGCCGCGCCGGGACAGGGGGCCGCAGATACGCAGTATTTT | 15 | TRBJ2-3 | TRBV10-3 | few | TRBD1
CASSLGGPEGAFF | TGTGCCAGCAGCTTAGGAGGGCCCGAGGGAGCTTTCTTT | 13 | TRBJ1-1 | TRBV7-9 | few | NA
CASSETGENYGYTF | TGTGCCAGCAGTGAAACAGGGGAGAACTATGGCTACACCTTC | 14 | TRBJ1-2 | TRBV25-1 | many | TRBD1
CASSLDSGGNEQFF | TGTGCCAGCAGCTTGGACTCGGGAGGGAATGAGCAGTTCTTC | 14 | TRBJ2-1 | TRBV5-4 | NA | TRBD2
CSANPTSRYEQYF | TGCAGTGCTAACCCGACCTCACGCTACGAGCAGTACTTC | 13 | TRBJ2-7 | TRBV20-1 | many | NA
CASSKMWEQFF | TGTGCCAGCAGCAAGATGTGGGAGCAGTTCTTC | 11 | TRBJ2-1 | TRBV5-8 | many | NA
CASSATGGTGANVLTF | TGTGCCAGCAGCGCTACAGGGGGCACTGGGGCCAACGTCCTGACTTTC | 16 | TRBJ2-6 | TRBV6-6 | many | TRBD1
CASSPSIFATNEKLFF | TGTGCCAGCAGTCCCTCGATTTTTGCAACTAATGAAAAACTGTTTTTT | 16 | TRBJ1-4 | TRBV12-3/TRBV12-4 | many | NA
CASRKGISYEQYF | TGTGCCAGCAGGAAAGGGATCTCCTACGAGCAGTACTTC | 13 | TRBJ2-7 | TRBV3-1 | many | NA
CSAIRTRGLYEQYF | TGCAGTGCAATAAGGACGAGGGGCCTTTACGAGCAGTACTTC | 14 | TRBJ2-7 | TRBV20-1 | NA | NA
CASVSTLSNQPQHF | TGTGCCAGTGTGAGTACACTAAGCAATCAGCCCCAGCATTTT | 14 | TRBJ1-5 | TRBV19 | NA | NA
CSARQGATAGELFF | TGCAGCGCCCGACAGGGGGCGACGGCCGGGGAGCTGTTTTTT | 14 | TRBJ2-2 | TRBV29-1 | NA | TRBD1